The clone carrying this T cell receptor beta chain showed up just a few times. Its antigen is unidentified. The donors were healthy bone marrow donors. Though nominally healthy at sampling, donors likely had unrecorded immune exposures. Trimming at V came to 4 bases and at J to 0 bases, leaving 3 bases not matched to a gene. Germline V CDR1 and CDR2: ENHRY, SYGVKD. The CDR3 contains 15 residues. PCR was performed using 60 Vbeta and 13 Jbeta primers. Repertoires were generated with immunoSEQ multiplex PCR, while TCRdb's copy carries only in-frame clones and drops some. The sample consists of more than 95,000 clones, roughly three quarters of them appearing once. This entry belongs to a study of cytomegalovirus exposure and HLA in healthy donors. Study-level findings and limits: Among the sequence variants, a highly shared cluster was likely an artifact of sequencing. Three CMV-associated chains proved CMV antigen-specific in vitro.

This TCR derives from a young man in good health and CMV-seronegative. The sequenced sample was PBMCs. The V call is TRBV10-3, the J call TRBJ2-7, with 10 bases identical to TRBD2. The CDR3 sequence: CAISGASGSSYEQYF. CDR3 DNA sequence: TGTGCCATCAGTGGGGCTAGCGGGAGCTCCTACGAGCAGTACTTC.